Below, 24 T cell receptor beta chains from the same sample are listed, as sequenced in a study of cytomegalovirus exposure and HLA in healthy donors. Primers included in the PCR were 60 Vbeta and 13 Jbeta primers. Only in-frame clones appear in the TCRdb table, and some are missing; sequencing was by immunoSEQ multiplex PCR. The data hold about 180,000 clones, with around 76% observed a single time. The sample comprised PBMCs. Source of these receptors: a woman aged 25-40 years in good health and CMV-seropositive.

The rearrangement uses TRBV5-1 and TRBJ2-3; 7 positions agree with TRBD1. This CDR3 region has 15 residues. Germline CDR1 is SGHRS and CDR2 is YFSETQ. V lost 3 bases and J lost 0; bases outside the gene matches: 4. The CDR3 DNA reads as TGCGCCAGCAGCTCTGGGACAGTTAGCACAGATACGCAGTATTTT. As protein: CASSSGTVSTDTQYF.

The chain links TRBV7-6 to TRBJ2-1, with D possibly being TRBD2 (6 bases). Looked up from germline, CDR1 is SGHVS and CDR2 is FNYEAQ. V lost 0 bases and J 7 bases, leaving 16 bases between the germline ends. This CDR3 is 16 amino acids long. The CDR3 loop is CASSLAPAGPGNEQFF. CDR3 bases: TGTGCCAGCAGCTTAGCCCCGGCGGGGCCGGGGAATGAGCAGTTCTTC.

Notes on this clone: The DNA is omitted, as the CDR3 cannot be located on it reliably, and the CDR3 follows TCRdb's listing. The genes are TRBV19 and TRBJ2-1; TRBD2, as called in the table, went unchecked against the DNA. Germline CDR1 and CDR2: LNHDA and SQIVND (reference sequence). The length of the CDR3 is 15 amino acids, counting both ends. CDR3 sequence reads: CAILAGGSSGHEQFF.

The CDR3: CASSLADMGGYTF. DNA of the CDR3: TGTGCCAGCAGTTTAGCTGATATGGGCGGCTACACCTTC. This chain connects TRBV28 to TRBJ1-2, with D hard to call. Germline assignment: CDR1 MDHEN and CDR2 SYDVKM. V lost 2 bases, J lost 8 bases, and 12 bases lay in between. This CDR3 contains 13 residues.

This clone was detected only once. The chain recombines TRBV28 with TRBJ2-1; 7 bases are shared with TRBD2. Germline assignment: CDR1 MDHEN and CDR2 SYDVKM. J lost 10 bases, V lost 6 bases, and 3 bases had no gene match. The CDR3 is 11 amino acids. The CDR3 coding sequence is TGTGCCAGCAGCGGGGGGAGGGAGCAGTTCTTC. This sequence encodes CASSGGREQFF. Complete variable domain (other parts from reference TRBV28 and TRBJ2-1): DVKVTQSSRYLVKRTGEKVFLECVQDMDHENMFWYRQDPGLGLRLIYFSYDVKMKEKGDIPEGYSVSREKKERFSLILESASTNQTSMYLCASSGGREQFFGPGTRLTVL.

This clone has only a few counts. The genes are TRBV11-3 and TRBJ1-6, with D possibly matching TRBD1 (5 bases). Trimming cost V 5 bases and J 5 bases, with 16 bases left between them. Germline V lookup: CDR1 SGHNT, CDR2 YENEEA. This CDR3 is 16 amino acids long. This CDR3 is CASSQSQGKDNSPLHF. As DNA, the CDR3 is TGTGCCAGCAGCCAAAGTCAGGGCAAGGATAATTCACCCCTCCACTTT.

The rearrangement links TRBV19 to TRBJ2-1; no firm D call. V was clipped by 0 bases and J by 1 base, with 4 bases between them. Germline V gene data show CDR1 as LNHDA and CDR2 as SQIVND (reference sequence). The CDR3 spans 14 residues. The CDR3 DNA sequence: TGTGCCAGTAGTATAGATCCATCCTACAATGAGCAGTTCTTC. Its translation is CASSIDPSYNEQFF.

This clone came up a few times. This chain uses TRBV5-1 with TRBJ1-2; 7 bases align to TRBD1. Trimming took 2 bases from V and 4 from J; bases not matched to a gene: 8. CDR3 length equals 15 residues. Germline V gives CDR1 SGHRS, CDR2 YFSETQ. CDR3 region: CASSFPGQPSYGYTF. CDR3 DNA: TGCGCCAGCAGCTTTCCGGGACAGCCTTCCTATGGCTACACCTTC.

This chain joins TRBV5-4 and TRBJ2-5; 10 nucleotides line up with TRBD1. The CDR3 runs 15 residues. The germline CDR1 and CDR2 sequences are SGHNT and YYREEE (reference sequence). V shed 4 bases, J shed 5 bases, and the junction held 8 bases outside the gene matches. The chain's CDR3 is CASSPGTGVFETQYF. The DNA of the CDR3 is TGTGCCAGCAGCCCCGGGACAGGGGTTTTTGAGACCCAGTACTTC.

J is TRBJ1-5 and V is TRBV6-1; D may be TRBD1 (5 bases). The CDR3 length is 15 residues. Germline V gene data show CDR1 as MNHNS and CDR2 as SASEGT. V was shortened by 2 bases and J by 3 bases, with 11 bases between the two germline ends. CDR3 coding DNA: TGTGCCAGCAGTGAATTGGGGGGGACCAATCAGCCCCAGCATTTT. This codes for CASSELGGTNQPQHF.

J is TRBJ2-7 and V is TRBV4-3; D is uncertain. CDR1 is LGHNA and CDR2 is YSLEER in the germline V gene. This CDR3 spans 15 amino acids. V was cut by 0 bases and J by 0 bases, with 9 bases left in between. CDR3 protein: CASSQDRHSSYEQYF. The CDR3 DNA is TGCGCCAGCAGCCAAGATCGGCACAGCTCCTACGAGCAGTACTTC.

The CDR3 spells CATRMGTGGYEQYF. The CDR3, as DNA: TGTGCAACCCGAATGGGGACAGGGGGCTACGAGCAGTACTTC. This rearrangement joins TRBV27 to TRBJ2-5; 11 nucleotides match TRBD1. The DNA matches TRBJ2-7 better at its end, which makes the J call doubtful. The CDR3 has 14 amino acids. Germline-derived CDR1 and CDR2 are MNHEY and SMNVEV (reference sequence).

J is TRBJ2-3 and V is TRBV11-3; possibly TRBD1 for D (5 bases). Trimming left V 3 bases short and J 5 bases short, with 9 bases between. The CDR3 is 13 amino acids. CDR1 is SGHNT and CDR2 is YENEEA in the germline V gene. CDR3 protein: CASSFQGQDTQYF. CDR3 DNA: TGTGCCAGCAGCTTCCAGGGCCAAGATACGCAGTATTTT.

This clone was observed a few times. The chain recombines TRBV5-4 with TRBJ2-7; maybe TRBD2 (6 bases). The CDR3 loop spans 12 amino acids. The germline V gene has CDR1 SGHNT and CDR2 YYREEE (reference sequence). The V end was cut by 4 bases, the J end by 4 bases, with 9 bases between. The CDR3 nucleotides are TGTGCCAGCAGCCGGGACTTTTACGAGCAGTACTTC. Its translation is CASSRDFYEQYF. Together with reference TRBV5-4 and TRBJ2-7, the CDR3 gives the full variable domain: ETGVTQSPTHLIKTRGQQVTLRCSSQSGHNTVSWYQQALGQGPQFIFQYYREEENGRGNFPPRFSGLQFPNYSSELNVNALELDDSALYLCASSRDFYEQYFGPGTRLTVT.

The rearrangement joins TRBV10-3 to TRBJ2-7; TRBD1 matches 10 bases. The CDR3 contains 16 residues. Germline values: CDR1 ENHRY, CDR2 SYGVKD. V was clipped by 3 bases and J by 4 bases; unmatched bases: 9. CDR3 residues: CAISDRRGTGVYEQYF. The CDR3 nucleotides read TGTGCCATCAGTGACAGGAGGGGGACAGGGGTTTACGAGCAGTACTTC.

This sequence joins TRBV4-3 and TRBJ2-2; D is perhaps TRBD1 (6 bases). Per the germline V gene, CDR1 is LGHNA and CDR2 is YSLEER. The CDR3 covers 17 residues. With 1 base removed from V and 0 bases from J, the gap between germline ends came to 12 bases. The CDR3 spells CASSQVRDTANTGELFF. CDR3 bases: TGCGCCAGCAGCCAAGTCCGGGACACAGCGAACACCGGGGAGCTGTTTTTT.

The CDR3 here is CASSYRTGDYGYTF. The CDR3 DNA is TGTGCCAGCAGTTACCGGACAGGGGACTATGGCTACACCTTC. The chain recombines TRBV25-1 with TRBJ1-2, with 9 bases identical to TRBD1. J lost 3 bases, V lost 5 bases, and 4 bases had no gene match. CDR1 is MGHDK, CDR2 SYGVNS, per germline. The CDR3 totals 14 residues.

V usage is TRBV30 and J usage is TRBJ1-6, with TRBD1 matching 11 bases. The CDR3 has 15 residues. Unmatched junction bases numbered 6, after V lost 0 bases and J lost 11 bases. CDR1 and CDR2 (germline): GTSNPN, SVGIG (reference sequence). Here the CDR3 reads CAWSVGRTGGPPLHF. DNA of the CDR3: TGTGCCTGGAGTGTAGGTCGGACAGGGGGCCCACCCCTCCACTTT.

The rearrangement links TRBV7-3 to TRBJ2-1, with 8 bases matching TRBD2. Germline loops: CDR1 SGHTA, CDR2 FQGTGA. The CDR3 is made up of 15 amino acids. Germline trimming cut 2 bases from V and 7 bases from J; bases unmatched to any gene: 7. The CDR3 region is CASSLDGGAGNEQFF. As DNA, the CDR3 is TGTGCCAGCAGCTTAGACGGGGGGGCCGGGAATGAGCAGTTCTTC.

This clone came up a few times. CDR3 protein: CSALGQETQYF. The DNA for the CDR3 is TGCAGCGCCCTCGGGCAAGAGACCCAGTACTTC. The V gene is TRBV29-1, the J gene TRBJ2-5; no firm D call. Trimming removed 7 bases from V and 2 bases from J, with 8 bases in between. Germline CDR1 reads SQVTM; CDR2 reads ANQGSEA. This CDR3 has 11 amino acids.

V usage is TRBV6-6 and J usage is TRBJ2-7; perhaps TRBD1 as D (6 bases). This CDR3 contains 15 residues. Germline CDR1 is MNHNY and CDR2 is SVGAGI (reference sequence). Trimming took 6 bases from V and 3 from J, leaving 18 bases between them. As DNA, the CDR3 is TGTGCCAGCAGCCACGGACAGTTGAACTTCTACGAGCAGTACTTC. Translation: CASSHGQLNFYEQYF.

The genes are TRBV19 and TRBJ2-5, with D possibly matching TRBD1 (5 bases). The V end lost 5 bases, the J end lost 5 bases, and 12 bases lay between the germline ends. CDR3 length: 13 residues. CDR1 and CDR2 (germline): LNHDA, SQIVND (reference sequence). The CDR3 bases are TGTGCCAGTAGTTCCAGGGTTAGGGAGACCCAGTACTTC. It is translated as CASSSRVRETQYF.

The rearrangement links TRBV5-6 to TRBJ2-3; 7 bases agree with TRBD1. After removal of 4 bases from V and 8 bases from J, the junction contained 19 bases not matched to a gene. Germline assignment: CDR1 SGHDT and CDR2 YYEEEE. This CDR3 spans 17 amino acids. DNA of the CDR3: TGTGCCAGCAGCCCGTACCCCGGGACAGCCATAGAAGGTACGCAGTATTTT. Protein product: CASSPYPGTAIEGTQYF.

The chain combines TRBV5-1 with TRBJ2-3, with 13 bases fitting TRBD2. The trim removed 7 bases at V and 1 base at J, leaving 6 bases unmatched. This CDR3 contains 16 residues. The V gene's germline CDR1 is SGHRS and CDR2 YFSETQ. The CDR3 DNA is TGCGCCAGCGGCCGGACTAGCGGGGGCCGCACAGATACGCAGTATTTT. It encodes CASGRTSGGRTDTQYF.